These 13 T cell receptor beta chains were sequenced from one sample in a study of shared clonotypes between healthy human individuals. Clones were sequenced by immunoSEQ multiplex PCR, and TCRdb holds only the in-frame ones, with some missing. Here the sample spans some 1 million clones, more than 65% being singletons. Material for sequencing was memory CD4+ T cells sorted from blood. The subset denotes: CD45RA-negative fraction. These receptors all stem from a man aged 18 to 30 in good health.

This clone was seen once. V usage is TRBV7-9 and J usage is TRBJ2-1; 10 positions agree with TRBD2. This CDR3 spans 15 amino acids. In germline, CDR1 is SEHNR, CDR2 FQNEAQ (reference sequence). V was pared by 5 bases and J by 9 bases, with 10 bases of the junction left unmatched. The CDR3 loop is CASSPRGQREGEQFF. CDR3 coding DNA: TGTGCCAGCAGCCCCCGGGGCCAGCGGGAGGGTGAGCAGTTCTTC.

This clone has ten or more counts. CDR3 nucleotide sequence: TGTGCCAGCTCACTCGAGACAAGGTACTCAACCTACGAGCAGTACTTC. Its translation: CASSLETRYSTYEQYF. V usage is TRBV18 and J usage is TRBJ2-7; no clear D gene. This CDR3 has 16 amino acids. Trimming took 4 bases from V and 2 from J, leaving 18 bases between them. The germline CDR1 and CDR2 sequences are KGHSH and LQKENI.

The CDR3 sequence: CASSLGQDNYGYTF. The CDR3 DNA follows: TGCGCCAGCAGCTTGGGACAGGATAACTATGGCTACACCTTC. The V gene is TRBV5-1, the J gene TRBJ1-2; D is perhaps TRBD1 (6 bases). CDR1 and CDR2 (germline): SGHRS, YFSETQ. This CDR3 spans 14 amino acids. Trimming shortened V by 0 bases and J by 1 base, and 7 bases separated the two germline ends. The complete variable domain, with remaining parts taken from reference TRBV5-1 and TRBJ1-2, reads KAGVTQTPRYLIKTRGQQVTLSCSPISGHRSVSWYQQTPGQGLQFLFEYFSETQRNKGNFPGRFSGRQFSNSRSEMNVSTLELGDSALYLCASSLGQDNYGYTFGSGTRLTVV.

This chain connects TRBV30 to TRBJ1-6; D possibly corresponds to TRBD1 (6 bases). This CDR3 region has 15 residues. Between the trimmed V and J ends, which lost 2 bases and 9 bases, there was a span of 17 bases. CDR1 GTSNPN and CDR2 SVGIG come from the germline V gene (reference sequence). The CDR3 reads CAWSPGALISSPLHF. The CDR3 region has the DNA TGTGCCTGGAGTCCGGGGGCGCTGATATCTTCACCCCTCCACTTT.

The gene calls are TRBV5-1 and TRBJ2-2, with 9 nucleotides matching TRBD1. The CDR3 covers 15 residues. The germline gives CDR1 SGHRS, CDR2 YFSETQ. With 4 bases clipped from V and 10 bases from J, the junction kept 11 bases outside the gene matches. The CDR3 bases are TGCGCCAGCAGCCCCCAGACAGGGGGAGGAACGGAGCTGTTTTTT. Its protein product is CASSPQTGGGTELFF.

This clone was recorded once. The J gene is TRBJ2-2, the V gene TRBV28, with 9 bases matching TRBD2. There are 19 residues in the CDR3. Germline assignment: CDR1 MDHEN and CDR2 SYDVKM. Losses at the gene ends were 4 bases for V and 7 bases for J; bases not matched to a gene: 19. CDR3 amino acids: CASSSRAGGGGSIFGELFF. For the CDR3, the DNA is TGTGCCAGCAGTTCCCGAGCGGGGGGCGGCGGGTCTATTTTCGGGGAGCTGTTTTTT.

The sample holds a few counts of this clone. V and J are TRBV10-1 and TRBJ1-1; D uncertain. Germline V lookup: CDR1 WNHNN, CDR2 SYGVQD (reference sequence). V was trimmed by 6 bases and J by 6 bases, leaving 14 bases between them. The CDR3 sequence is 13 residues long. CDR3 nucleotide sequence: TGCGCCAGCAGCTCTTATAAGGAGTCTGAAGCTTTCTTT. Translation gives CASSSYKESEAFF.

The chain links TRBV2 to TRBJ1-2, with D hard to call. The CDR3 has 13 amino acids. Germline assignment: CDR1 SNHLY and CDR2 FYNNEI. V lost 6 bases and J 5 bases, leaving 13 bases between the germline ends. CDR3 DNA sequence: TGTGCCAGCAGCGCGACGGGCGAATATGGCTACACCTTC. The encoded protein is CASSATGEYGYTF.

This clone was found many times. CDR3 loop: CASSLVGQGADTQYF. In DNA, the CDR3 is TGTGCCAGCAGCTTAGTGGGACAGGGGGCAGATACGCAGTATTTT. This rearrangement joins TRBV7-9 to TRBJ2-3; 11 positions agree with TRBD1. The germline V gene has CDR1 SEHNR and CDR2 FQNEAQ (reference sequence). Trimming at V came to 1 base and at J to 4 bases, leaving 1 base not matched to a gene. This CDR3 spans 15 amino acids.

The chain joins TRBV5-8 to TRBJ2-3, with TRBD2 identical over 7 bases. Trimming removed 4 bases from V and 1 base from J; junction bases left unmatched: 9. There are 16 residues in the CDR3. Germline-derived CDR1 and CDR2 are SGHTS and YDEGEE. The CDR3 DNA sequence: TGTGCCAGCAGCGCGGGAGCGGGTACTGGCACAGATACGCAGTATTTT. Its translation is CASSAGAGTGTDTQYF.

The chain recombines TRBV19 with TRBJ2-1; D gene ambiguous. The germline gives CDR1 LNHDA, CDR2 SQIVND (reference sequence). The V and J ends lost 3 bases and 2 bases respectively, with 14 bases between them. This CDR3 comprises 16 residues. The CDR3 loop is CASSITSSSPYNEQFF. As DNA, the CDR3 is TGTGCCAGTAGTATTACCTCTTCTAGTCCCTACAATGAGCAGTTCTTC. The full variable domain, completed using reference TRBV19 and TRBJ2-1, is DGGITQSPKYLFRKEGQNVTLSCEQNLNHDAMYWYRQDPGQGLRLIYYSQIVNDFQKGDIAEGYSVSREKKESFPLTVTSAQKNPTAFYLCASSITSSSPYNEQFFGPGTRLTVL.

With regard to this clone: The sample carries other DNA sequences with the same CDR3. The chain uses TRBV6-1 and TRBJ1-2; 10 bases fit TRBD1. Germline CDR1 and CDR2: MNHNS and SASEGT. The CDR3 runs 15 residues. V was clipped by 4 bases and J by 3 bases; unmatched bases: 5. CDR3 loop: CASSVRDRGYYGYTF. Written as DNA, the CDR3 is TGTGCCAGCAGTGTCCGGGACAGGGGTTACTATGGCTACACCTTC.

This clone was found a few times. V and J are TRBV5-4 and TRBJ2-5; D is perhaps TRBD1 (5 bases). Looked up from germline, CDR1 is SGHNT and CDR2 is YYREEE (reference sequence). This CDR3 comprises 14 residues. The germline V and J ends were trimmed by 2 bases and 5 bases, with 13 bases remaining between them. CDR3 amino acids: CASSFRQPTETQYF. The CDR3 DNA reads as TGTGCCAGCAGCTTCAGACAGCCAACGGAGACCCAGTACTTC.